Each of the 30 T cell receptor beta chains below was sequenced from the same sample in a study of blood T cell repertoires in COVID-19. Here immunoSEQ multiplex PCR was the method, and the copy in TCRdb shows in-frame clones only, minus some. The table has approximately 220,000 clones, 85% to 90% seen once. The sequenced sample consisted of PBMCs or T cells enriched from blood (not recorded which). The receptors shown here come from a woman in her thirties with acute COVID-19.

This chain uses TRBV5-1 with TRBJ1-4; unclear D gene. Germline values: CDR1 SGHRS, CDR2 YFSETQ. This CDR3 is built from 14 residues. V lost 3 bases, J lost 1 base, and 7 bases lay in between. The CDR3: CASSSRLTNEKLFF. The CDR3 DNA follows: TGCGCCAGCAGCTCTCGACTAACTAATGAAAAACTGTTTTTT.

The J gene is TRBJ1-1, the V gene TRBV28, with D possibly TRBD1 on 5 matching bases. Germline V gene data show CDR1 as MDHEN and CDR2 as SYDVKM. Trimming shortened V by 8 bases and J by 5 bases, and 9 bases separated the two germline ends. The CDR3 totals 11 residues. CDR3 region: CASAGGTEAFF. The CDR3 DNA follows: TGTGCCAGCGCGGGGGGAACTGAAGCTTTCTTT.

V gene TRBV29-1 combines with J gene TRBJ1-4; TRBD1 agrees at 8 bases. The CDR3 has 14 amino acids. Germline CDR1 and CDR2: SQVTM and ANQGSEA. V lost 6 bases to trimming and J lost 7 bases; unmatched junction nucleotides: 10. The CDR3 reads CSVSRQGSSEKLFF. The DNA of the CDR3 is TGCAGCGTCTCCAGACAGGGGAGTAGTGAAAAACTGTTTTTT. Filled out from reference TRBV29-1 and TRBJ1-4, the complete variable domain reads SAVISQKPSRDICQRGTSLTIQCQVDSQVTMMFWYRQQPGQSLTLIATANQGSEATYESGFVIDKFPISRPNLTFSTLTVSNMSPEDSSIYLCSVSRQGSSEKLFFGSGTQLSVL.

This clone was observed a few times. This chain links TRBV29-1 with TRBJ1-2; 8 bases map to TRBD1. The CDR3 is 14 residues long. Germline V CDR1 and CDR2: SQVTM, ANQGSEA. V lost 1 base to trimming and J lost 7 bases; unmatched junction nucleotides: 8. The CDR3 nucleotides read TGCAGCGTTGAAGTCAGCGACAGGGGTCTTGGCTACACCTTC. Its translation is CSVEVSDRGLGYTF. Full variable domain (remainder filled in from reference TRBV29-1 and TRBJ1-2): SAVISQKPSRDICQRGTSLTIQCQVDSQVTMMFWYRQQPGQSLTLIATANQGSEATYESGFVIDKFPISRPNLTFSTLTVSNMSPEDSSIYLCSVEVSDRGLGYTFGSGTRLTVV.

The CDR3, as DNA: TGTGCCAGCAGCAGCGGACCAGGGGCTAACTATGGCTACACCTTC. Translated, it gives CASSSGPGANYGYTF. The V gene is TRBV28, the J gene TRBJ1-2; D is possibly TRBD1 (6 bases). Germline assignment: CDR1 MDHEN and CDR2 SYDVKM. The CDR3 contains 15 residues. Trimming left V 6 bases short and J 0 bases short, with 14 bases between.

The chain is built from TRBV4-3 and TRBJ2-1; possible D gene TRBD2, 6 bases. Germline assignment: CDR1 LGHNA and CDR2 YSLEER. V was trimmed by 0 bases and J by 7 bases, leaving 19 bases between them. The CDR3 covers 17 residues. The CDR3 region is CASSQDFGREVLNEQFF. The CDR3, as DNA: TGCGCCAGCAGCCAAGATTTCGGCAGGGAGGTTTTAAATGAGCAGTTCTTC.

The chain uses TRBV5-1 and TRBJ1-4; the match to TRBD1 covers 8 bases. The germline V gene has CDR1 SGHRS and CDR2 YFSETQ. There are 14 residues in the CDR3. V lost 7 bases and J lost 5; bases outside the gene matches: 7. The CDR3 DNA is TGCGCCAGCGCAATGGGACAGGTGAATGAAAAACTGTTTTTT. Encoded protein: CASAMGQVNEKLFF.

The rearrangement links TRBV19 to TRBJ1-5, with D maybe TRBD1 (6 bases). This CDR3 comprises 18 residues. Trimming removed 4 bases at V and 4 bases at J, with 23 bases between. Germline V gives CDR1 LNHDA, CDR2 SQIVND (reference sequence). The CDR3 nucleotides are TGTGCCAGTAGTACGCTGGGGGGGGCAGGGGCCTTGAATCAGCCCCAGCATTTT. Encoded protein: CASSTLGGAGALNQPQHF.

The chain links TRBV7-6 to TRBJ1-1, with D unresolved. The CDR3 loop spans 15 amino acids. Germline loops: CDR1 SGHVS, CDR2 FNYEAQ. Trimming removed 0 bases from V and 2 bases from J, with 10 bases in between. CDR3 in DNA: TGTGCCAGCAGCTTAGCGTTAACAGCTAACACTGAAGCTTTCTTT. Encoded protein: CASSLALTANTEAFF.

The CDR3 reads CASSYPAASGESLTYEQYF. The CDR3 bases are TGTGCCAGCAGTTACCCTGCGGCTAGCGGGGAGTCTTTAACCTACGAGCAGTACTTC. The chain joins TRBV6-2 or TRBV6-3 to TRBJ2-7; 9 bases are a match to TRBD2. The CDR3 is 19 residues long. In germline, CDR1 is MNHEY, CDR2 SVGEGT. J gave up 2 bases and V 2 bases, and 16 bases lay outside the gene matches.

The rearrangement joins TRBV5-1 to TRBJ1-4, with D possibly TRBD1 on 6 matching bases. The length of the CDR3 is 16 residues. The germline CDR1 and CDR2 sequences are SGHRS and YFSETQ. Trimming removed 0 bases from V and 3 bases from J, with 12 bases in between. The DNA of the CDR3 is TGCGCCAGCAGCTTGGATGGCAGGGGCTCTAATGAAAAACTGTTTTTT. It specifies CASSLDGRGSNEKLFF.

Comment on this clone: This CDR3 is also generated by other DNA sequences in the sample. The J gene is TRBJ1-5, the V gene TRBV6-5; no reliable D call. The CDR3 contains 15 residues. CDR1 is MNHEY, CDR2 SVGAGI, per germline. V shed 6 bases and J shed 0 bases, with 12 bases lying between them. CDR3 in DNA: TGTGCCAGCAGCCCCCGAGGCGATAGCAATCAGCCCCAGCATTTT. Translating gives CASSPRGDSNQPQHF.

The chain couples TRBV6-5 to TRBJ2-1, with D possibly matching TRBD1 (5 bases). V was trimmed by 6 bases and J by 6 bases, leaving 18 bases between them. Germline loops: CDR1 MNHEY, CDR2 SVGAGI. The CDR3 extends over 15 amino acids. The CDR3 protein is CASSRDRVYSNEQFF. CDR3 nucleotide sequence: TGTGCCAGCAGCCGAGACAGAGTATATTCCAATGAGCAGTTCTTC.

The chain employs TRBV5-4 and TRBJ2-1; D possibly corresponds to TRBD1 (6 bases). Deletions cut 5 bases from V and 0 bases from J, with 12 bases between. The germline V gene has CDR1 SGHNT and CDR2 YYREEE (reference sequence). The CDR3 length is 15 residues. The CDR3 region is CASRSPDSSYNEQFF. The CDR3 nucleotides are TGTGCCAGCAGGTCCCCGGACAGCTCCTACAATGAGCAGTTCTTC. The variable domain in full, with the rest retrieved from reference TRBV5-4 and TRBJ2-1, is ETGVTQSPTHLIKTRGQQVTLRCSSQSGHNTVSWYQQALGQGPQFIFQYYREEENGRGNFPPRFSGLQFPNYSSELNVNALELDDSALYLCASRSPDSSYNEQFFGPGTRLTVL.

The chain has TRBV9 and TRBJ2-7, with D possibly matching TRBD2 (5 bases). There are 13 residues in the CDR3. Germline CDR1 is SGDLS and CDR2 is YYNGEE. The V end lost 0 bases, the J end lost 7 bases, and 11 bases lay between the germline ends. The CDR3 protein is CASSVDLSGEQYF. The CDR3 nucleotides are TGTGCCAGCAGCGTAGATCTGTCGGGGGAGCAGTACTTC. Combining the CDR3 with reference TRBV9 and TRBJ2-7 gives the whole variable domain DSGVTQTPKHLITATGQRVTLRCSPRSGDLSVYWYQQSLDQGLQFLIQYYNGEERAKGNILERFSAQQFPDLHSELNLSSLELGDSALYFCASSVDLSGEQYFGPGTRLTVT.

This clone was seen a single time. In nucleotides, the CDR3 is TGTGCCAGCAGCTTGGAGGGACAGGCCTCATATGGCTACACCTTC. It yields the protein CASSLEGQASYGYTF. The chain recombines TRBV5-4 with TRBJ1-2; 8 positions agree with TRBD1. The CDR3 runs 15 residues. Germline V gene lookup returns CDR1 SGHNT and CDR2 YYREEE (reference sequence). V dropped 0 bases and J dropped 5; count of bases not matched to a gene: 6.

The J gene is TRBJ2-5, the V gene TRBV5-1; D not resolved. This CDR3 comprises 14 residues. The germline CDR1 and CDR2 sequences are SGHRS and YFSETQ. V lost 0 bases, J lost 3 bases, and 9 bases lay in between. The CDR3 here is CASSLAEAEETQYF. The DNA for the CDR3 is TGCGCCAGCAGCTTGGCCGAGGCAGAAGAGACCCAGTACTTC.

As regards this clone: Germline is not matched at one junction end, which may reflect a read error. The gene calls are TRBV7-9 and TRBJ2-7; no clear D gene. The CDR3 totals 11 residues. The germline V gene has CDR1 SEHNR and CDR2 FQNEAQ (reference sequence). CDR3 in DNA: TGTGCCAGCAGCTTAGGTGGTAGCTTCCACTTC. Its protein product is CASSLGGSFHF.

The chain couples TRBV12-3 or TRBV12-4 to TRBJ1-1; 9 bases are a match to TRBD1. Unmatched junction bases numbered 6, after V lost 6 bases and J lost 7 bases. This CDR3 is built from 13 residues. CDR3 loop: CASSLQGAIEAFF. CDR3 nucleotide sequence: TGTGCCAGCAGCCTACAGGGGGCAATTGAAGCTTTCTTT.

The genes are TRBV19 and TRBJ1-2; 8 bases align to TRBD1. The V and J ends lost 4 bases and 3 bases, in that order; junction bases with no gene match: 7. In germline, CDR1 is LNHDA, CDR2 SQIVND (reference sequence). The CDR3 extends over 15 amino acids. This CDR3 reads CASSRDRSSDYGYTF. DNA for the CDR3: TGTGCCAGTAGTAGGGACAGGAGTAGCGACTATGGCTACACCTTC.

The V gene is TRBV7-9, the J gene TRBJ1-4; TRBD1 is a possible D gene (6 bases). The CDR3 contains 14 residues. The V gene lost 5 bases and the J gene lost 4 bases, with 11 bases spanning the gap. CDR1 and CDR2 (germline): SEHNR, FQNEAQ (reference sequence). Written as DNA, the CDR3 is TGTGCCAGCAGCCGACAGGTCAATAATGAAAAACTGTTTTTT. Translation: CASSRQVNNEKLFF.

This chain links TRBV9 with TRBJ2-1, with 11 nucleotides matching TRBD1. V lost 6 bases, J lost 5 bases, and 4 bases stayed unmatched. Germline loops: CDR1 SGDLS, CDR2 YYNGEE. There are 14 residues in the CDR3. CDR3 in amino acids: CASKWGQGDNEQFF. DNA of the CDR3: TGTGCCAGCAAGTGGGGACAGGGGGACAATGAGCAGTTCTTC.

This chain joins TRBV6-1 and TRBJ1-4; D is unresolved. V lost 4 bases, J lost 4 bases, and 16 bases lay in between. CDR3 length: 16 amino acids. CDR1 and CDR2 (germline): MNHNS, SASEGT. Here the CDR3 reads CASSAAEGSGNEKLFF. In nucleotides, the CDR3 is TGTGCCAGCAGTGCAGCGGAGGGATCTGGTAATGAAAAACTGTTTTTT.

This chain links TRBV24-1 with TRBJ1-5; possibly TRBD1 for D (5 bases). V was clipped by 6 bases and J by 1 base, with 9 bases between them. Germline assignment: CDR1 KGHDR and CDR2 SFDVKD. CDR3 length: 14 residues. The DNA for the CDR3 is TGTGCCACCAGTAAGGCAGGGAGCAATCAGCCCCAGCATTTT. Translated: CATSKAGSNQPQHF.

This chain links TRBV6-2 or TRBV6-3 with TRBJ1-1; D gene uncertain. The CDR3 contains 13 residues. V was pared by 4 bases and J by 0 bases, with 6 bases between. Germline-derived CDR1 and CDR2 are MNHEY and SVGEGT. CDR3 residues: CASSFSMNTEAFF. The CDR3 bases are TGTGCCAGCAGTTTTTCTATGAACACTGAAGCTTTCTTT.

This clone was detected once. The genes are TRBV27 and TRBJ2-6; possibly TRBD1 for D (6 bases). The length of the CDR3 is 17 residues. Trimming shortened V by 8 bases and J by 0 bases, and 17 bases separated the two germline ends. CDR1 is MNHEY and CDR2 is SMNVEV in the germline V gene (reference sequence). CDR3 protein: CASGVGTPGSGANVLTF. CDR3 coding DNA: TGTGCCAGCGGGGTAGGGACACCGGGCTCTGGGGCCAACGTCCTGACTTTC.

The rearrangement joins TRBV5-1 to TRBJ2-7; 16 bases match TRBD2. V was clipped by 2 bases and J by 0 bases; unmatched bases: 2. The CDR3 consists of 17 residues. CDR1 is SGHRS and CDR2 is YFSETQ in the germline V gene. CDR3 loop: CASSLGTSGGASYEQYF. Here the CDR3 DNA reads TGCGCCAGCAGCTTAGGGACTAGCGGGGGGGCCTCCTACGAGCAGTACTTC.

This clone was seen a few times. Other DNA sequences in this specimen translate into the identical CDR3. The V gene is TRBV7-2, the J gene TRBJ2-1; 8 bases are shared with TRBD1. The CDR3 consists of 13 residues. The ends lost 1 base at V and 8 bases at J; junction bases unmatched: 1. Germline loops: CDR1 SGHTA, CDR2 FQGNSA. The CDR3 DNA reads TGTGCCAGCAGCTTAGAACAGGGGGATGAGCAGTTCTTC. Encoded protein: CASSLEQGDEQFF.

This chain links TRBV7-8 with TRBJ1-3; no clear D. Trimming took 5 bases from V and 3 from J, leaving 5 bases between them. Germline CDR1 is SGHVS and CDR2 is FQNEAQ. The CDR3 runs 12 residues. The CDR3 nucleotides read TGTGCCAGCAGCCGACTTGGAAACACCATATATTTT. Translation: CASSRLGNTIYF.

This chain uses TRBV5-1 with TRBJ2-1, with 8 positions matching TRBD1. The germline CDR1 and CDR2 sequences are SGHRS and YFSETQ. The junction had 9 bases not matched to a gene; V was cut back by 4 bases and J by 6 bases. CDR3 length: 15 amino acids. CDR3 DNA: TGCGCCAGCAGCCTGGGGCAGGGGGCTCCCAATGAGCAGTTCTTC. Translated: CASSLGQGAPNEQFF.